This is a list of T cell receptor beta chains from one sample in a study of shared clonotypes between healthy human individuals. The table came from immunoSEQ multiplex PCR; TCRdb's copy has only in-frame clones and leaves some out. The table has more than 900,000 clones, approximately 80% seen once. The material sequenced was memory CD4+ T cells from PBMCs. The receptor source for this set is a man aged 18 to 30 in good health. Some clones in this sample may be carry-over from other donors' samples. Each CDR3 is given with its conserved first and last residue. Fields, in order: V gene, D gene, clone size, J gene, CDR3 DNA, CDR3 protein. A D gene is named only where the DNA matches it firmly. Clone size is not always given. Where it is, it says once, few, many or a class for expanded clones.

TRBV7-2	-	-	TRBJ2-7	TGTGCCAGCAGCCCTAAGGGGGTTGTGGCCTACGAGCAGTACTTC	CASSPKGVVAYEQYF
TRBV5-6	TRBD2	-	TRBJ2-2	TGTGCCAGCAGTCACGGACTAGCGGGAGTCGGGGAGCTGTTTTTT	CASSHGLAGVGELFF
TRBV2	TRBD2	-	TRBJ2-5	TGTGCCAGCAGCCGAGCCGGGAGGCTCGGGGAGACCCAGTACTTC	CASSRAGRLGETQYF
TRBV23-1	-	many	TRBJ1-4	TGCGCCAGCAGTCATTTTGATGAAAAACTGTTTTTT	CASSHFDEKLFF
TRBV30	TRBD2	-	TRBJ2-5	TGTGCCTGGAGTGTAGTAGGACTAGCGGGTCGGAAGTACTTC	CAWSVVGLAGRKYF
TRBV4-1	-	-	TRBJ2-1	TGCGCCAGCAGCCAGCTTTTTCGAGGGAGTGGGAATGAGCAGTTCTTC	CASSQLFRGSGNEQFF
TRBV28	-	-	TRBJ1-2	TGTGCCAGCAAGGCGGCTGGAGGTGGCTACACCTTC	CASKAAGGGYTF
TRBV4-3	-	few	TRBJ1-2	TGCGCCAGCAGCCGCGGGGCCTTCTATGGCTACACCTTC	CASSRGAFYGYTF
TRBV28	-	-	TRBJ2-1	TGTGCCAGCAGTCCGCGGAGGAGCAATGAGCAGTTCTTC	CASSPRRSNEQFF
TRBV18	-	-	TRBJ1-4	TGTGCCAGCTCACCATCGGCCCGTGGCGCGGGGGAAAAACTGTTTTTT	CASSPSARGAGEKLFF
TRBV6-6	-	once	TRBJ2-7	TGTGCCAGCAGTTTGGGCTCCGGGACGGATGTCTACGAGCAGTACTTC	CASSLGSGTDVYEQYF
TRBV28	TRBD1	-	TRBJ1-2	TGTGCCAGCAGTTTAGGTGACAGGGGCGGTGGCTACACCTTC	CASSLGDRGGGYTF
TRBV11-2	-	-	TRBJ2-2	TGTGCCAGCAGTGGAGGCAGGGTATACCCCGGGGAGCTGTTTTTT	CASSGGRVYPGELFF
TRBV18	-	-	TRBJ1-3	TGTGCCAGCTCACCACTCACTGGAAACACCATATATTTT	CASSPLTGNTIYF
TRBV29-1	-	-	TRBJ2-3	TGCAGCGTAAAACGGTGGGACACAGATACGCAGTATTTT	CSVKRWDTDTQYF
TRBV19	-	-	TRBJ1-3	TGTGCCACTCAGGGCCGGCGCTATGGAAACACCATATATTTT	CATQGRRYGNTIYF
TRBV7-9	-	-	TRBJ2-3	TGTGCCAGCAGCCCCACCGGGGCAGATACGCAGTATTTT	CASSPTGADTQYF
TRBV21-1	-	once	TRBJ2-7	TGTGCCCCACCCGCGAGGCGCGAGCAGTACTTC	CAPPARREQYF
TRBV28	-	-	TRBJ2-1	TGTGCCAGCAGTTCCTCCTCCTACAATGAGCAGTTCTTC	CASSSSSYNEQFF
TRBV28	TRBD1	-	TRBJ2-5	TGTGCCAGCAGTTTCCAAACAGGGGGCGTAGAGACCCAGTACTTC	CASSFQTGGVETQYF
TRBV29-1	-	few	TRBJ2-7	TGCAGCGTTGATCTGGGAAGGGCATCCCTGTACTTC	CSVDLGRASLYF
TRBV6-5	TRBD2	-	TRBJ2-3	TGTGCCAGCAGCCCGACTAGCGGGAGGGATACGCAGTATTTT	CASSPTSGRDTQYF
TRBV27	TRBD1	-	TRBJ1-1	TGTGCCAGCAGCCCAGGGGGCCTCTCTCTAGCTTTCTTT	CASSPGGLSLAFF
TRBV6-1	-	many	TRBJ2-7	TGTGCCAGCAGTGAAATGAGGGGGATGGACTACGAGCAGTACTTC	CASSEMRGMDYEQYF
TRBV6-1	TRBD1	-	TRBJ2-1	TGTGCCAGCGTAGTCGGGACAGTATACAATGAGCAGTTCTTC	CASVVGTVYNEQFF
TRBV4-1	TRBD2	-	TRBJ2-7	TGCGCCAGCAGCCAAACTAGCGGGACAATTTATGAGCAGTACTTC	CASSQTSGTIYEQYF
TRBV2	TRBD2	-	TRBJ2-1	TGTGCCAGCGCCGGGACTAGCGGGGGAGGGGGTGAGCAGTTCTTC	CASAGTSGGGGEQFF
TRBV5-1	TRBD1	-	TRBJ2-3	TGCGCCAGCAGCCAGGGGACAGGAATCACAGATACGCAGTATTTT	CASSQGTGITDTQYF
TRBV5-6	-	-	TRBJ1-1	TGTGCCAGCAGCTTGGTTTTTGGGGACATGAACACTGAAGCTTTCTTT	CASSLVFGDMNTEAFF
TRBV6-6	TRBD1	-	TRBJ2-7	TGTGCCAGCAGTTACAGGGACAGGGCCTACGAGCAGTACTTC	CASSYRDRAYEQYF
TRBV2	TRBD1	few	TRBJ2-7	TGTGCCAGCAGTGAACAGGGACAGTGGTACGAGCAGTACTTC	CASSEQGQWYEQYF
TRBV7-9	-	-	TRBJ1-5	TGTGCCAGCAGCGCTGGACGGGGAGAACAGCCCCAGCATTTT	CASSAGRGEQPQHF
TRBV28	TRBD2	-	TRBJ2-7	TGTGCCAGCAGTTCAGCTAGCGGGAGGGCCTACGAGCAGTACTTC	CASSSASGRAYEQYF
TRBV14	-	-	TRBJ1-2	TGTGCCAGCAGCCAAGAGTGGAGGCGCGGCTACACCTTC	CASSQEWRRGYTF
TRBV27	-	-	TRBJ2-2	TGTGCCAGCAGTTTGGTAGCCGTCACCGGGGAGCTGTTTTTT	CASSLVAVTGELFF
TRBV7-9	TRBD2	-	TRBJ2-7	TGTGCCAGCAGCCCAGATGCTAGCGGGAGGCTTAAGGCTTCCCACGAGCAGTACTTC	CASSPDASGRLKASHEQYF
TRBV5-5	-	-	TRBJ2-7	TGTGCCAGCAGCTTGGGTTCTCGCGAGCAGTACTTC	CASSLGSREQYF
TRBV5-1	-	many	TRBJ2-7	TGCGCCAGCAGCCACCCGGGGGGCTCAGACGAGCAGTACTTC	CASSHPGGSDEQYF
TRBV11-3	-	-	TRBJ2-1	TGTGCCAGCAGCTTAGGTGGGCGGTCGGACAATGAGCAGTTCTTC	CASSLGGRSDNEQFF
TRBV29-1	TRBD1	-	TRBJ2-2	TGCAGCGTCTACAGGGGGGCCTCGGGCGGGGAGCTGTTTTTT	CSVYRGASGGELFF
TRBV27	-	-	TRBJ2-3	TGTGCCAGCAGTCGCAGGGGGGTAGATACGCAGTATTTT	CASSRRGVDTQYF
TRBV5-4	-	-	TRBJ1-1	TGTGCCACGGGCCCGGGGGGCACTGAAGCTTTCTTT	CATGPGGTEAFF
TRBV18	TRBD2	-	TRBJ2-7	TGTGCCAGCTCACCACTGGCGGGAGAAACCGAGCAGTACTTC	CASSPLAGETEQYF
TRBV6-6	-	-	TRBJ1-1	TGTGCCAGCAGTTACGGGAAGAACACTGAAGCTTTCTTT	CASSYGKNTEAFF
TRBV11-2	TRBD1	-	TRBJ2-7	TGTGCCAGCAGCCACCCCCGGACAGGGACCTACGAGCAGTACTTC	CASSHPRTGTYEQYF
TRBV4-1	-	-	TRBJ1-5	TGCGCCAGCAGCCCCGCCAACCGGGGACCCCAGCCCCAGCATTTT	CASSPANRGPQPQHF
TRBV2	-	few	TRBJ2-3	TGTGCCAGCAGGAGGGCAGGGGATACGCAGTATTTT	CASRRAGDTQYF
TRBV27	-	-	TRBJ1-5	TGTGCCAGCAGTTTCCGACAGGAGTGCAATCAGCCCCAGCATTTT	CASSFRQECNQPQHF
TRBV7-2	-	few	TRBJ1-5	TGTGCCAGCAGCTTAGAAAGCGGCAATCAGCCCCAGCATTTT	CASSLESGNQPQHF
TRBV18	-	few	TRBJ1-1	TGTGCCAGCTCAAAGGGTACGGCCACTGAAGCTTTCTTT	CASSKGTATEAFF
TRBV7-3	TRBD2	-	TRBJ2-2	TGTGCCAGCAGCCGCGGCCCTGGTGGGAGGGCCGACGGGGAGCTGTTTTTT	CASSRGPGGRADGELFF
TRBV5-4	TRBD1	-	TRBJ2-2	TGTGCCAGCAGCTTGGCTGGGCAGGGGGCGGGCACCGGGGAGCTGTTTTTT	CASSLAGQGAGTGELFF
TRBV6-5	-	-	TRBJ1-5	TGTGCCAGCAGTCGCGGATACATTAGCAATCAGCCCCAGCATTTT	CASSRGYISNQPQHF
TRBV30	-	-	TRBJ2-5	TGTGCCTGGGGGGGGCAACAAGAGACCCAGTACTTC	CAWGGQQETQYF